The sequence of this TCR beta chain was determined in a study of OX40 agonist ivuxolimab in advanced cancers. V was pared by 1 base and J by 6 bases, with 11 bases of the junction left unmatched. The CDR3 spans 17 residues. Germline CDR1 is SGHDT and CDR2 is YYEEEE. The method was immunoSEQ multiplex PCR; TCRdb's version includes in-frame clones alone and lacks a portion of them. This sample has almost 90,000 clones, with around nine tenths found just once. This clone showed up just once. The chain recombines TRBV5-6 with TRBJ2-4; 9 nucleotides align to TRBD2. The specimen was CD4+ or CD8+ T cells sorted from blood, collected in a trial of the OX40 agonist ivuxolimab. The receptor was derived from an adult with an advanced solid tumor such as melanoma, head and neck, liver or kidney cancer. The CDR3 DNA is TGTGCCAGCAGCTTGTTGGTGGCGGGGGGGCGCGGAAACATTCAGTACTTC. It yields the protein CASSLLVAGGRGNIQYF.